This TCR beta chain was obtained from a study of T cell repertoires in cytomegalovirus infection (dated by TCRdb to between 2018 and 2021). About the full investigation: Because public TCR beta signatures pointed to carriage of CMV infection together with the matching HLA type, the HLA type of each donor mattered for the analysis.

This sample was sequenced with an Illumina HiSeq 1500. TCRdb trimmed the raw reads at Q25, called clones with MiXCR and kept productive beta chains. Records with the same CDR3 protein are collapsed into one entry carrying the most frequent genes and DNA. The sample records about 490,000 distinct CDR3 sequences, about 11% of which are singletons. The ten top clones hold 9.5% to 13% of the sample. General study outcomes and caveats: In both this cohort and an independent cohort of several hundred donors, the cumulative frequency of public TCR beta family members distinguished carriers of CMV infection plus the relevant HLA type. The ex vivo response was dominated by HLA-C-restricted CMV-specific TCR beta clonotypes, which also provided the single most frequent clonotype in two of eight donors.

V and J are trimmed by 6 bases and 7 bases, and the gene matches miss 13 bases of the junction. CDR1 MDHEN and CDR2 SYDVKM were looked up in the germline V gene. The CDR3 contains 16 residues, cysteine and phenylalanine counted. Of the read, only the CDR3 DNA is kept; its 48 bases are in frame from base 1. Remarks on this clonotype: It has no known antigen specificity. The input lacks base qualities; no much larger clone sits a single base away.

The sequencing sample was made of PBMCs. The V gene is TRBV28 and the J gene is TRBJ2-2, with TRBD1 matching 8 junction bases. This receptor was taken from a human donor in good health (CMV status not recorded). Some clones in this sample may be carry-over from other donors' samples. This receptor has the CDR3 CASSTPLTGVDGELFF. The DNA sequence is TGTGCCAGCAGCACTCCTTTGACAGGGGTGGACGGGGAGCTGTTTTTT.